The rows below give T cell receptor beta chains drawn from one sample of a study of CD8+ T cells in alopecia areata. Repertoires were generated with immunoSEQ multiplex PCR, while TCRdb's copy carries only in-frame clones and drops some. The repertoire holds 75,000 to 100,000 clones, with roughly 47% as singletons. Sample: CD4+ T cells sorted from blood. The receptors were sampled from a human donor with alopecia areata. Both conserved end residues are part of each CDR3. The order of the fields is CDR3 DNA, CDR3 protein, V gene, J gene, clone size, D gene. The D gene is left open where the match is weak. Clone sizes are given selectively: once, few, many, or a class where the clone is expanded.

CDR3nt: TGCAGCGTCCCGGGGCAGTTCTACAATGAGCAGTTCTTC
CDR3aa: CSVPGQFYNEQFF
v_gene: TRBV29-1
j_gene: TRBJ2-1
abundance: -
d_gene: -

CDR3nt: TGCAGCGTTGAAGAAGGTCCAGCGGGAGGGTTGGGGTACGAGCAGTACTTC
CDR3aa: CSVEEGPAGGLGYEQYF
v_gene: TRBV29-1
j_gene: TRBJ2-7
abundance: -
d_gene: TRBD2

CDR3nt: TGTGCCAGCGCTGGGAACACTGAAGCTTTCTTT
CDR3aa: CASAGNTEAFF
v_gene: TRBV28
j_gene: TRBJ1-1
abundance: -
d_gene: -

CDR3nt: TGCAGCGAGCAGGGGTGGAATGAGCAGTTCTTC
CDR3aa: CSEQGWNEQFF
v_gene: TRBV29-1
j_gene: TRBJ2-1
abundance: -
d_gene: -

CDR3nt: TGTGCCAGCAGCACAGCCAGGGACAGCGAGCAGTACTTC
CDR3aa: CASSTARDSEQYF
v_gene: TRBV11-2
j_gene: TRBJ2-7
abundance: -
d_gene: TRBD1

CDR3nt: TGTGCCTCATACAGGGGCTCCTACAATGAGCAGTTCTTC
CDR3aa: CASYRGSYNEQFF
v_gene: TRBV30
j_gene: TRBJ2-1
abundance: -
d_gene: TRBD1

CDR3nt: TGCGCCAGCACCTCGACGGGGGGCACTGAAGCTTTCTTT
CDR3aa: CASTSTGGTEAFF
v_gene: TRBV5-1
j_gene: TRBJ1-1
abundance: -
d_gene: -

CDR3nt: TGCAGCGATATACGGGCCGTCCACGAGCAGTACTTC
CDR3aa: CSDIRAVHEQYF
v_gene: TRBV29-1
j_gene: TRBJ2-7
abundance: -
d_gene: -

CDR3nt: TGTGCCTGGAACACAGGGTCGGGCAATCAGCCCCAGCATTTT
CDR3aa: CAWNTGSGNQPQHF
v_gene: TRBV30
j_gene: TRBJ1-5
abundance: -
d_gene: -

CDR3nt: TGTGCCAGCAGCTTAGAGCTAGCCAAAAACATTCAGTACTTC
CDR3aa: CASSLELAKNIQYF
v_gene: TRBV7-2
j_gene: TRBJ2-4
abundance: few
d_gene: -

CDR3nt: TGCAGCGTTGAGGGACTAGCGGGAGCATTCTCCTACAATGAGCAGTTCTTC
CDR3aa: CSVEGLAGAFSYNEQFF
v_gene: TRBV29-1
j_gene: TRBJ2-1
abundance: -
d_gene: TRBD2

CDR3nt: TGTGCCTGGAGTCCCAGGGAGGATTCACCCCTCCACTTT
CDR3aa: CAWSPREDSPLHF
v_gene: TRBV30
j_gene: TRBJ1-6
abundance: -
d_gene: -

CDR3nt: TGCAGTGCTAGAGTCTTGGAGACCCAGTACTTC
CDR3aa: CSARVLETQYF
v_gene: TRBV20-1
j_gene: TRBJ2-5
abundance: -
d_gene: -

CDR3nt: TGTGCCAGCAGCTTAATAGCGGAGAATGAGCAGTTCTTC
CDR3aa: CASSLIAENEQFF
v_gene: TRBV7-9
j_gene: TRBJ2-1
abundance: -
d_gene: -

CDR3nt: TGCAGCATCCGGGACAGGGTATTAGAGACCCAGTACTTC
CDR3aa: CSIRDRVLETQYF
v_gene: TRBV29-1
j_gene: TRBJ2-5
abundance: few
d_gene: TRBD1

CDR3nt: TGTGCCAGCAGTACCTCCTTGGGACTAGCGGAGTTCACAGATACGCAGTATTTT
CDR3aa: CASSTSLGLAEFTDTQYF
v_gene: TRBV28
j_gene: TRBJ2-3
abundance: many
d_gene: TRBD2

CDR3nt: TGTGCCAGCAGTGAAAGCTTCCAAGGGGAGCAGTTCTTC
CDR3aa: CASSESFQGEQFF
v_gene: TRBV2
j_gene: TRBJ2-1
abundance: few
d_gene: -

CDR3nt: TGTGCCTGGAGTGTACAAAGAGTCTCTGGGGCCAACGTCCTGACTTTC
CDR3aa: CAWSVQRVSGANVLTF
v_gene: TRBV30
j_gene: TRBJ2-6
abundance: -
d_gene: -

CDR3nt: TGTGCCAGCGCACGGGGAGTTGCGGGGATAGTCTTC
CDR3aa: CASARGVAGIVF
v_gene: TRBV7-2
j_gene: TRBJ2-1
abundance: -
d_gene: -

CDR3nt: TGTGCCACCAGCTACCGACTAGCGGGAGGGAGGGAGACCCAGTACTTC
CDR3aa: CATSYRLAGGRETQYF
v_gene: TRBV15
j_gene: TRBJ2-5
abundance: few
d_gene: TRBD2

CDR3nt: TGTGCCAGCAGTGAAGGGTCGCCGGAGGGGGACTTC
CDR3aa: CASSEGSPEGDF
v_gene: TRBV2
j_gene: TRBJ2-7
abundance: -
d_gene: -

CDR3nt: TGTGCCAGCAGCTTCCGGCTAGCGGGGGGCGCGAATGAGCAGTTCTTC
CDR3aa: CASSFRLAGGANEQFF
v_gene: TRBV7-9
j_gene: TRBJ2-1
abundance: -
d_gene: TRBD2

CDR3nt: TGCAGCGTGAGAGACACGGAGATTAACCCCTACGAGCAGTACTTC
CDR3aa: CSVRDTEINPYEQYF
v_gene: TRBV29-1
j_gene: TRBJ2-7
abundance: -
d_gene: -

CDR3nt: TGTGCCAGCAGTAGACTTTGGGATGAGCAGTTCTTC
CDR3aa: CASSRLWDEQFF
v_gene: TRBV6-5
j_gene: TRBJ2-1
abundance: -
d_gene: -

CDR3nt: TGTGCCAGCAAAGGCCCCAACAACCCTAGCGGGGGGGCCACCGGGGAGCTGTTTTTT
CDR3aa: CASKGPNNPSGGATGELFF
v_gene: TRBV2
j_gene: TRBJ2-2
abundance: -
d_gene: TRBD2

CDR3nt: TGTGCCAGCAGCCCTAAGGACTACGCCTACGAGCAGTACTTC
CDR3aa: CASSPKDYAYEQYF
v_gene: TRBV14
j_gene: TRBJ2-7
abundance: few
d_gene: -

CDR3nt: TGTGCCAGCAGTTACTCGACAGCTTCCGAGACCCAGTACTTC
CDR3aa: CASSYSTASETQYF
v_gene: TRBV6-6
j_gene: TRBJ2-5
abundance: medium-sized
d_gene: -

CDR3nt: TGTGCCAGCAGATCAGGGACATCTGGAAACACCATATATTTT
CDR3aa: CASRSGTSGNTIYF
v_gene: TRBV28
j_gene: TRBJ1-3
abundance: -
d_gene: -

CDR3nt: TGTGCCAGCAGCGCGCAGACAGGGGACGAGCAGTACTTC
CDR3aa: CASSAQTGDEQYF
v_gene: TRBV7-3
j_gene: TRBJ2-7
abundance: once
d_gene: TRBD1

CDR3nt: TGTGCCACCAGCAGAGTGGTTGAAGAGACCCAGTACTTC
CDR3aa: CATSRVVEETQYF
v_gene: TRBV15
j_gene: TRBJ2-5
abundance: -
d_gene: -

CDR3nt: TGCAGCGTTGGGAGCGGCAAAAACATTCAGTACTTC
CDR3aa: CSVGSGKNIQYF
v_gene: TRBV29-1
j_gene: TRBJ2-4
abundance: few
d_gene: -

CDR3nt: TGCAGCGTTGGGGACAGGGCGTACTATGGCTACACCTTC
CDR3aa: CSVGDRAYYGYTF
v_gene: TRBV29-1
j_gene: TRBJ1-2
abundance: -
d_gene: TRBD1

CDR3nt: TGTGCCAGCAGTTCCATTGGACGGACAGGGGTGAATGAGCAGTTCTTC
CDR3aa: CASSSIGRTGVNEQFF
v_gene: TRBV28
j_gene: TRBJ2-1
abundance: medium-sized
d_gene: TRBD1

CDR3nt: TGTGCCAGCAGTTCCAATGGACAGGGTTCATACGAGCAGTACTTC
CDR3aa: CASSSNGQGSYEQYF
v_gene: TRBV7-2
j_gene: TRBJ2-7
abundance: medium-sized
d_gene: TRBD1

CDR3nt: TGCAGCGGCCGGGACAGGGGGCGGTTGGGCTATGGCTACACCTTC
CDR3aa: CSGRDRGRLGYGYTF
v_gene: TRBV29-1
j_gene: TRBJ1-2
abundance: few
d_gene: TRBD1

CDR3nt: TGTGCCAGCGCACAGGAAGGGGAGACCCAGTACTTC
CDR3aa: CASAQEGETQYF
v_gene: TRBV2
j_gene: TRBJ2-5
abundance: -
d_gene: -

CDR3nt: TGTGCCAGCAGCCTCCGAGCGGGGGAGACCCAGTACTTC
CDR3aa: CASSLRAGETQYF
v_gene: TRBV9
j_gene: TRBJ2-5
abundance: -
d_gene: TRBD2

CDR3nt: TGTGCCAGCAGCCCAGACGGGATTGGTGAGCAGTTCTTC
CDR3aa: CASSPDGIGEQFF
v_gene: TRBV7-7
j_gene: TRBJ2-1
abundance: -
d_gene: -

CDR3nt: TGTGCCAGCAGTTTCCCCGGAGCGACCTACGAGCAGTACTTC
CDR3aa: CASSFPGATYEQYF
v_gene: TRBV28
j_gene: TRBJ2-7
abundance: -
d_gene: -

CDR3nt: TGCAGCGTTGGGAATGTGGGACAGCAAGAGACCCAGTACTTC
CDR3aa: CSVGNVGQQETQYF
v_gene: TRBV29-1
j_gene: TRBJ2-5
abundance: few
d_gene: TRBD1

CDR3nt: TGCAGCGTGGGGTCAGCCCTGGGCACTGAAGCTTTCTTT
CDR3aa: CSVGSALGTEAFF
v_gene: TRBV29-1
j_gene: TRBJ1-1
abundance: -
d_gene: -

CDR3nt: TGTGCCTGGGACCGACAGACCATGAACACTGAAGCTTTCTTT
CDR3aa: CAWDRQTMNTEAFF
v_gene: TRBV30
j_gene: TRBJ1-1
abundance: -
d_gene: -

CDR3nt: TGCAGCGTGGAATCTGGGGCCAACGTCCTGACTTTC
CDR3aa: CSVESGANVLTF
v_gene: TRBV29-1
j_gene: TRBJ2-6
abundance: -
d_gene: -